This T cell receptor beta chain was obtained from a study of T cell repertoires in cytomegalovirus infection. Study-wide points: Clonotype analysis showed dominance of the ex vivo response by HLA-C-restricted CMV-specific TCR beta clonotypes.

Using its own MiXCR run on the reads, TCRdb lists one record per CDR3 protein. The profile shows about 680,000 distinct CDR3 sequences, approximately 24% of them singletons. A word on this clonotype: The antigen is unknown.

Trimming cost V 3 bases and J 4 bases; bases outside gene matches: 12. The CDR3 consists of 18 residues. Looked up from germline, CDR1 is SGHKS and CDR2 is YYEKEE (reference sequence). The sequencing sample was made of CD8+ T cells from PBMCs. This sequence was found in a human donor in good health (CMV status not recorded). Some clones in this sample may be carry-over from other donors' samples. This rearrangement joins TRBV5-5 to TRBJ2-6, with 8 bases matching TRBD1. The chain's CDR3 is CASSYGRDRPSGANVLTF. In nucleotides, the CDR3 is TGTGCCAGCAGCTATGGTCGGGACAGGCCATCAGGGGCCAACGTCCTGACTTTC.